The text below deals with one T cell receptor (beta chain). Produced via immunoSEQ multiplex PCR; TCRdb's table is partial and in-frame only. The sample lists about 160,000 clones, roughly 94% occurring once. This record belongs to a study of control samples from healthy donors and cancer patients. The receptor was isolated from a middle-aged woman in good health. Sequencing input: blood.

The CDR3: CASSGPGTSGYNEQFF. As DNA, the CDR3 is TGTGCCAGCAGCGGCCCCGGGACTAGCGGGTACAATGAGCAGTTCTTC. The gene calls are TRBV7-8 and TRBJ2-1; TRBD2 agrees at 12 bases. The CDR3 extends over 16 amino acids. CDR1 is SGHVS, CDR2 FQNEAQ, per germline. V was clipped by 5 bases and J by 4 bases; unmatched bases: 6. The variable domain in full, completed from reference TRBV7-8 and TRBJ2-1, reads GAGVSQSPRYKVAKRGQDVALRCDPISGHVSLFWYQQALGQGPEFLTYFQNEAQLDKSGLPSDRFFAERPEGSVSTLKIQRTQQEDSAVYLCASSGPGTSGYNEQFFGPGTRLTVL.